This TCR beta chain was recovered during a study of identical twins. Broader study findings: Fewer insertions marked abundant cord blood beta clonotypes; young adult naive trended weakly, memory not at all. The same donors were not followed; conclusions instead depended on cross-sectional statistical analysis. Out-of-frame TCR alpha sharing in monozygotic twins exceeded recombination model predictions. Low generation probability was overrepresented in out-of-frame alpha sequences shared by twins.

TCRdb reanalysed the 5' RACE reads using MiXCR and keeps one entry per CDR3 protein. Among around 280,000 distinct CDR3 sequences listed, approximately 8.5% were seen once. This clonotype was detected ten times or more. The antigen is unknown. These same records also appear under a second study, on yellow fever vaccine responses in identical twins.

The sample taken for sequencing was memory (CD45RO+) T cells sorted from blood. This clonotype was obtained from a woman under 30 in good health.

The DNA for the CDR3 is TGTGCCAGCAGCATACCCCAGGGACCGGGTCAGCCCCAGCATTTT. This translates into CASSIPQGPGQPQHF. The J gene is TRBJ1-5, the V gene TRBV21-1; the D call in the table, TRBD1, was not verified against the DNA. TRBV21-1 is labeled a pseudogene. This CDR3 spans 15 amino acids.